This record covers a single T cell receptor beta chain. Focal radiation was given together with CTLA-4 blockade (ipilimumab) to patients with chemo-refractory metastatic non-small-cell lung cancer. This CDR3 spans 15 amino acids. Germline assignment: CDR1 SGHTA and CDR2 FQGTGA. V was pared by 5 bases and J by 5 bases, with 5 bases of the junction left unmatched. The sample is drawn from a study of radiotherapy plus CTLA-4 blockade in lung cancer. The method was immunoSEQ multiplex PCR; TCRdb's version includes in-frame clones alone and lacks a portion of them. Among approximately 80,000 clones listed, roughly 74% were seen once.

The V and J genes are TRBV7-3 and TRBJ2-3; 12 bases are shared with TRBD2. The sequence derives from a human donor with non-small cell lung cancer whose response to radiotherapy plus ipilimumab could not be evaluated. The specimen was peripheral blood, collected from a patient treated with radiotherapy plus ipilimumab. The CDR3: CASSPSGGAGDTQYF. Here the CDR3 DNA reads TGTGCCAGCAGCCCTAGCGGGGGGGCCGGAGATACGCAGTATTTT.